This T cell receptor (beta chain) was sequenced in a study of control samples from healthy donors and cancer patients (dated by TCRdb to 2020 to 2021). There are 17 amino acids in the CDR3, from cysteine to phenylalanine inclusive. Here the CDR3 DNA is all that survives: 51 bases in frame from base 1. The germline V gene sets CDR1 to SGHVS and CDR2 to FQNEAQ. Relative to germline, V is 0 bases shorter and J is 3 bases shorter, with 14 bases between their ends. The library was obtained by the immunoSEQ multiplex PCR assay. Not all clones reach the TCRdb copy of this immuneACCESS table, which keeps in-frame sequences only. Checked studies attribute under half of the gap to unresolved V genes and leave the rest unexplained. The sample records approximately 170,000 clones, about 91% of which are singletons. The ten most abundant clones make up 4.9% of the sample. Concerning this clone itself: The clone's antigen remains unknown. No much larger clone exists at a distance of one base, and base qualities are not known.

The material sequenced was blood. This clonotype originated in a woman aged 30 to 39 in good health. In this chain, TRBV7-8 is recombined with TRBJ2-2; the D gene is unclear. The sequenced DNA: TGTGCCAGCAGCTTAGCGCTGTTAGCTCGGGACACCGGGGAGCTGTTTTTT. It translates as CASSLALLARDTGELFF.